These T cell receptor beta chains were read from a single sample in a study of CD8+CD57+ T cells in acquired aplastic anemia. TCRdb re-called the reads through MiXCR, storing one row per CDR3 protein. The sample holds some 92,000 distinct CDR3 sequences; about 67% are singletons and the top ten take about 60%. The sample consisted of sorted CD4+, CD8+, or CD8+CD57+ T cells (not recorded which) from PBMCs. These receptors all stem from a human donor with aplastic anemia. Both conserved end residues are part of each CDR3. D genes are given only for firm matches. Size values are once, few and many counts, or a class for expanded clones, and some rows have none.

size | J | D | V | CDR3 | DNA
- | TRBJ2-5 | TRBD2 | TRBV20-1 | CSAHWTSGQETQHF | TGCAGTGCCCATTGGACTAGCGGCCAAGAGACCCAGCACTTC
- | TRBJ2-2 | TRBD2 | TRBV5-1 | CASNGLAGGPGELFF | TGCGCCAGCAACGGACTAGCGGGAGGACCGGGGGAGCTGTTTTTT
- | TRBJ2-2 | - | TRBV7-6 | CASSVHDSQGEAMYTGELFF | TGTGCCAGCAGCGTCCATGATAGCCAGGGTGAAGCTATGTACACCGGGGAGCTGTTTTTT
- | TRBJ1-5 | - | TRBV14 | CASSSEDQPQHF | TGTGCCAGCAGCTCGGAGGACCAGCCCCAGCATTTT
- | TRBJ1-5 | - | TRBV27 | CASSDYGQPQHF | TGTGCCAGCAGTGATTACGGTCAGCCCCAGCATTTT
- | TRBJ2-7 | TRBD2 | TRBV20-1 | CSALTSGPSYEQYF | TGCAGTGCGCTAACTAGCGGACCGTCCTACGAGCAGTACTTC
- | TRBJ1-2 | TRBD1 | TRBV20-1 | CSAPRQGSIYGYTF | TGCAGTGCCCCGAGACAGGGAAGCATCTATGGCTACACCTTC
- | TRBJ2-3 | - | TRBV29-1 | CSFTQHTQYF | TGCAGCTTTACTCAGCATACGCAGTATTTT
few | TRBJ1-5 | - | TRBV10-2 | CASMGWRQPQHF | TGCGCCAGCATGGGATGGAGACAGCCCCAGCATTTT
- | TRBJ2-7 | TRBD2 | TRBV7-2 | CASSRTSGPYEQYF | TGTGCCAGCAGCAGGACTAGCGGACCCTACGAGCAGTACTTC
- | TRBJ2-5 | TRBD2 | TRBV2 | CASSGLWASGSETQYF | TGTGCCAGCAGTGGGTTATGGGCTAGCGGGAGTGAGACCCAGTACTTC
- | TRBJ2-5 | - | TRBV15 | CATSIRRGETQYF | TGTGCCACCAGCATCCGACGGGGGGAGACCCAGTACTTC
- | TRBJ1-1 | - | TRBV20-1 | CSANHRDGEAFF | TGCAGTGCTAACCACCGGGACGGTGAAGCTTTCTTT
- | TRBJ2-2 | - | TRBV29-1 | CSARLANTGELFF | TGCAGCGCCCGACTAGCGAACACCGGGGAGCTGTTTTTT
- | TRBJ2-2 | - | TRBV10-3 | CAISEVTGTQTGELFF | TGTGCCATCAGTGAGGTTACCGGGACCCAAACCGGGGAGCTGTTTTTT
- | TRBJ2-7 | - | TRBV7-3 | CASSWGRYEQYF | TGTGCCAGCAGTTGGGGGCGGTACGAGCAGTACTTC
few | TRBJ1-5 | - | TRBV15 | CATSRDGNSNQPQHF | TGTGCCACCAGCAGAGATGGGAATAGCAATCAGCCCCAGCATTTT
- | TRBJ2-1 | - | TRBV29-1 | CSVSLKVGEQFF | TGCAGCGTCAGCTTGAAGGTCGGTGAGCAGTTCTTC
- | TRBJ2-5 | TRBD1 | TRBV29-1 | CSVGRGQETQYF | TGCAGCGTTGGCAGGGGGCAAGAGACCCAGTACTTC
- | TRBJ2-3 | - | TRBV2 | CASSDYYTTDTQYF | TGTGCCAGCAGTGACTACTATACCACAGATACGCAGTATTTT
- | TRBJ1-1 | TRBD1 | TRBV7-8 | CASSWDRAGTEAFF | TGTGCCAGCAGCTGGGACAGGGCCGGTACTGAAGCTTTCTTT
- | TRBJ2-7 | - | TRBV20-1 | CSASETGASGSPYEQYF | TGCAGTGCTTCAGAGACGGGGGCGAGCGGTTCTCCCTACGAGCAGTACTTC
- | TRBJ2-2 | - | TRBV9 | CASSEMGGELFF | TGTGCCAGCAGCGAGATGGGCGGGGAGCTGTTTTTT
once | TRBJ2-7 | TRBD2 | TRBV11-2 | CASSLGGTSLAYEQYF | TGTGCCAGCAGCTTAGGGGGGACTAGCCTTGCCTACGAGCAGTACTTC
- | TRBJ1-1 | - | TRBV5-6 | CASSLAARDYEAFF | TGTGCCAGCAGCTTGGCGGCCAGGGACTACGAAGCTTTCTTT
- | TRBJ2-7 | TRBD1 | TRBV24-1 | CATSDLLSLTGSPYEQYF | TGTGCCACCAGTGATTTGCTGTCCTTGACAGGGTCGCCCTACGAGCAGTACTTC
once | TRBJ2-3 | TRBD2 | TRBV10-3 | CATRTSGLVDTQYF | TGTGCCACCCGGACTAGCGGGCTGGTAGATACGCAGTATTTT
- | TRBJ1-2 | - | TRBV2 | CASSDGGTYGYTF | TGTGCCAGCAGTGACGGGGGTACTTATGGCTACACCTTC
- | TRBJ2-1 | - | TRBV29-1 | CSTKQGSNEQFF | TGCAGCACCAAACAGGGCAGCAATGAGCAGTTCTTC
- | TRBJ2-3 | - | TRBV2 | CASVGLGTDTQYF | TGTGCCAGCGTGGGACTGGGAACAGATACGCAGTATTTT
- | TRBJ2-5 | TRBD2 | TRBV7-8 | CASSPGLAGAGEAQYF | TGTGCCAGCAGCCCAGGACTAGCGGGCGCCGGGGAGGCCCAGTACTTC
- | TRBJ2-1 | TRBD1 | TRBV15 | CATSRVSGGGYNEQFF | TGTGCCACCAGCAGAGTTTCAGGGGGCGGCTACAATGAGCAGTTCTTC
- | TRBJ2-7 | - | TRBV2 | CASFDINYEQYF | TGTGCCAGCTTTGACATCAACTACGAGCAGTACTTC
few | TRBJ1-5 | - | TRBV20-1 | CSARVGNSNQPQHF | TGCAGTGCTAGAGTAGGGAATAGCAATCAGCCCCAGCATTTT
- | TRBJ2-1 | TRBD2 | TRBV12-3/TRBV12-4 | CASSGLAGGHNEQFF | TGTGCCAGCAGTGGACTAGCGGGAGGACACAATGAGCAGTTCTTC
- | TRBJ1-1 | - | TRBV4-2 | CASSQRQSYTEAFF | TGTGCCAGCAGCCAGCGACAGAGCTACACTGAAGCTTTCTTT
- | TRBJ2-7 | TRBD1 | TRBV29-1 | CSVGGQGAPPYEQYF | TGCAGCGTTGGAGGACAGGGGGCTCCCCCCTACGAGCAGTACTTC
- | TRBJ2-1 | - | TRBV7-3 | CASSSQSNEQFF | TGTGCCAGCAGCTCCCAAAGCAATGAGCAGTTCTTC
- | TRBJ1-1 | TRBD1 | TRBV12-5 | CASGLTRQGGNTEAFF | TGTGCTAGTGGTTTGACCCGACAGGGGGGGAACACTGAAGCTTTCTTT
- | TRBJ1-5 | - | TRBV29-1 | CSVEYARNQPQHF | TGCAGCGTTGAATACGCACGCAATCAGCCCCAGCATTTT
many | TRBJ1-1 | - | TRBV7-9 | CASRDSMNTEAFF | TGTGCCAGCAGGGACTCTATGAACACTGAAGCTTTCTTT
few | TRBJ1-2 | TRBD1 | TRBV24-1 | CATSDSTGLGGYTF | TGTGCCACCAGTGACTCGACAGGGCTCGGTGGCTACACCTTC
few | TRBJ1-2 | - | TRBV29-1 | CSVEPTGSNYGYTF | TGCAGCGTTGAACCGACAGGTTCTAACTATGGCTACACCTTC
many | TRBJ2-1 | - | TRBV7-6 | CASSRDGYNEQFF | TGTGCCAGCAGCCGGGACGGCTACAATGAGCAGTTCTTC
- | TRBJ1-1 | - | TRBV7-6 | CASSLEWGGTGLGDTEAFF | TGTGCCAGCAGCTTAGAGTGGGGAGGGACGGGCCTAGGGGACACTGAAGCTTTCTTT
- | TRBJ2-1 | - | TRBV9 | CASSVDSFAGNEQFF | TGTGCCAGCAGCGTAGACTCTTTCGCTGGAAATGAGCAGTTCTTC